This T cell receptor (beta chain) was captured in a study of blood T cell repertoires in COVID-19. At the level of the study: The study drew acute and convalescent COVID-19 samples from the United States, Italy and Spain.

The repertoire was sequenced with immunoSEQ multiplex PCR; TCRdb's copy has only in-frame clones and lacks some. The table records 150,000 to 200,000 clones, around 90% of them present only once. Germline V gene lookup returns CDR1 SNHLY and CDR2 FYNNEI. CDR3 length: 17 amino acids. Trimming at V came to 5 bases and at J to 5 bases, leaving 13 bases not matched to a gene. The study recruited people aged 18 to 89 years across approximately 24 US areas. This TCR was recovered from a woman under 30 who had recovered from COVID-19. Source material: PBMCs or T cells enriched from blood (not recorded which). The J gene is TRBJ1-4, the V gene TRBV2; 8 nucleotides line up with TRBD1. CDR3 nucleotides: TGTGCCAGCAGTATCAATTTCGCCGGGACAGGAAATGAAAAACTGTTTTTT. It codes for CASSINFAGTGNEKLFF.